The present T cell receptor (beta chain) was sequenced within a study of blood T cells in healthy people across ages. The second PCR ran about 6 to 12 cycles with a sample-barcoded 5' primer and J-beta primers. TCRdb fed the 5' RACE reads into MiXCR, producing one record per CDR3 protein. The repertoire holds about a million distinct CDR3 sequences, with roughly two fifths as singletons. Per the germline V gene, CDR1 is SEHNR and CDR2 is FQNEAQ (reference sequence). This CDR3 is 13 amino acids long. Trimming cost V 1 base and J 10 bases, with 13 bases left between them. The V call is TRBV7-9, the J call TRBJ1-1; D is perhaps TRBD1 (5 bases). The material sequenced was blood. The receptor's source is a man aged 18 to 30 in good health. CDR3 nucleotide sequence: TGTGCCAGCAGCTTAGAAGGGGCCCCTCGAGCTTTCTTT. It yields the protein CASSLEGAPRAFF.